What follows describes a single TCR beta chain. Other DNA sequences of this sample code for an identical CDR3. The data are from a study of shared clonotypes between healthy human individuals. As originally analysed: Junction-only sequences without quality scores were provided by ImmunoSEQ, so filtering was different. The data were produced by immunoSEQ multiplex PCR, yet TCRdb's version contains in-frame clones alone and is incomplete. That table furnishes V, J and clone size, whereas the DNA furnished D and trimming. Among over a million clones listed, around 74% were seen once. The CD4+ fraction was divided into a CD45RA+ naive subset and a CD45RA-negative memory subset. The clonotype was recovered from a young man in good health. Sequencing input: memory CD4+ T cells sorted from blood. This sample's subset: CD45RA-negative fraction.

CDR3: CASSLVQGGSYEQYF. The CDR3 DNA reads as TGCGCCAGCAGCTTGGTGCAGGGGGGGTCCTACGAGCAGTACTTC. The rearrangement uses TRBV5-1 and TRBJ2-7, with D perhaps matching TRBD1 or TRBD2 (7 bases each). V lost 0 bases and J 1 base, leaving 11 bases between the germline ends. The CDR3 is made up of 15 amino acids. The V gene's germline CDR1 is SGHRS and CDR2 YFSETQ.